This passage covers 8 T cell receptor beta chains from one sample sequenced in a study of T cell clonotyping in hematopoietic cell transplantation. The time point was: recipient sample about 28 days before transplant, after cytoreduction. Some clones are missing from TCRdb's copy, which holds only in-frame ones; the method was immunoSEQ multiplex PCR. Of roughly 30,000 clones in the sample, approximately 94% are singletons; the top ten hold 2% to 2.5%. This sample comprised peripheral blood mononuclear cells, obtained before stem cell transplant. These TCRs come from a man aged 50 to 59 with acute myeloid leukemia. Some clones in this sample may be carry-over from other donors' samples.

This chain connects TRBV29-1 to TRBJ1-2; no clear D. Trimming left V 0 bases short and J 5 bases short, with 7 bases between. CDR1 and CDR2 from the germline V gene are SQVTM and ANQGSEA. The CDR3 loop spans 12 amino acids. In DNA form, the CDR3 reads TGCAGCGTTGAAGAAAATGGATATGGCTACACCTTC. As protein: CSVEENGYGYTF.

The chain uses TRBV7-2 and TRBJ2-4, with TRBD2 identical over 8 bases. CDR1 and CDR2 from the germline V gene are SGHTA and FQGNSA. V lost 0 bases, J lost 7 bases, and 2 bases stayed unmatched. The CDR3 has 14 amino acids. The CDR3 loop is CASSLARGGNIQYF. In nucleotides, the CDR3 is TGTGCCAGCAGCTTAGCCCGGGGGGGGAACATTCAGTACTTC.

This clone was observed once. CDR3 coding DNA: TGTGCCAGCAGCGCAAGCGGGGGCCAATACAATGAGCAGTTCTTC. Its translation: CASSASGGQYNEQFF. The rearrangement uses TRBV9 and TRBJ2-1; 8 positions match TRBD2. V lost 3 bases to trimming and J lost 4 bases; unmatched junction nucleotides: 6. Germline CDR1 and CDR2: SGDLS and YYNGEE. There are 15 residues in the CDR3.

This clone was counted a single time. The CDR3 nucleotides read TGTGCCAGCAGGGGGACGTCCGCTGCATACGAGCAGTACTTC. Translation gives CASRGTSAAYEQYF. The rearrangement joins TRBV6-1 to TRBJ2-7; D may correspond to TRBD1 or TRBD2 (5 bases each). V was clipped by 6 bases and J by 4 bases, with 16 bases between them. This CDR3 contains 14 residues. The V gene's germline CDR1 is MNHNS and CDR2 SASEGT.

This clone was seen once. The CDR3 sequence: CASSVDSLNQPQHF. The CDR3 DNA reads TGTGCCAGCAGCGTCGACAGTTTGAATCAGCCCCAGCATTTT. This chain joins TRBV7-8 and TRBJ1-5; TRBD1 is a possible D gene (5 bases). The CDR3 consists of 14 residues. The germline V gene encodes CDR1 SGHVS and CDR2 FQNEAQ. With 5 bases removed from V and 4 bases from J, the gap between germline ends came to 12 bases.

V gene TRBV28 combines with J gene TRBJ2-7; no firm D call. CDR1 is MDHEN and CDR2 is SYDVKM in the germline V gene. There are 14 residues in the CDR3. V lost 2 bases, J lost 5 bases, and 13 bases lay in between. CDR3 nucleotides: TGTGCCAGCAGTTTAGCTGGGGATAATAACGAGCAGTACTTC. Protein product: CASSLAGDNNEQYF. Full variable domain (missing parts from reference TRBV28 and TRBJ2-7): DVKVTQSSRYLVKRTGEKVFLECVQDMDHENMFWYRQDPGLGLRLIYFSYDVKMKEKGDIPEGYSVSREKKERFSLILESASTNQTSMYLCASSLAGDNNEQYFGPGTRLTVT.

This chain connects TRBV5-1 to TRBJ1-1; D call uncertain. The CDR3 has 13 residues. V was cut by 4 bases and J by 0 bases, with 7 bases left in between. CDR1 and CDR2 from the germline V gene are SGHRS and YFSETQ. CDR3 bases: TGCGCCAGCAGCCCCTCAATGAACACTGAAGCTTTCTTT. This encodes CASSPSMNTEAFF.

J is TRBJ1-2 and V is TRBV7-9, with TRBD1 matching over 7 bases. V lost 7 bases and J lost 4; bases outside the gene matches: 12. CDR1 SEHNR and CDR2 FQNEAQ come from the germline V gene (reference sequence). This CDR3 comprises 15 residues. Here the CDR3 DNA reads TGTGCCAGCAAAAGGGGGGACCGGGACAGCTATGGCTACACCTTC. Its protein product is CASKRGDRDSYGYTF.